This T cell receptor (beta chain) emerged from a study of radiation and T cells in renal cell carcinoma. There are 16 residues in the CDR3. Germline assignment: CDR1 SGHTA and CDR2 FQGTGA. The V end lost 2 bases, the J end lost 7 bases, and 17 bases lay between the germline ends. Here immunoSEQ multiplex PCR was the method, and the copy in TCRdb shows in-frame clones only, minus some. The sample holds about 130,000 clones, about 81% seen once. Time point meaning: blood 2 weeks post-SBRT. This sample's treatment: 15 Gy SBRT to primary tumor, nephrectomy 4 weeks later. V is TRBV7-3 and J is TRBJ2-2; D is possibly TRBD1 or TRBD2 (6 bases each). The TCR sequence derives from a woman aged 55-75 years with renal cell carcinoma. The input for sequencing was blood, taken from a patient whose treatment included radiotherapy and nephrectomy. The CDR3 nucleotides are TGTGCCAGCAGCTTACCGGTCACAGGGCGGGGCGGGGAGCTGTTTTTT. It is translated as CASSLPVTGRGGELFF.